Below, one T cell receptor (beta chain) is given with its context. In the study's own analysis: Reference gene primer amplification gave nucleated cell count estimates. This table comes from immunoSEQ multiplex PCR, and its TCRdb copy is limited to in-frame clones, with some not included. V, J and clone size are those of that table, while D and trimming were read from the DNA. The repertoire holds 25,000 to 30,000 clones, around 91% seen once, with around 10% in the top ten. The record originates from a study of blood T cell repertoires in COVID-19. Overall study context: COVID-19 samples from acute and convalescent phases originated in the United States, Italy and Spain. Sample material is recorded as cDNA or gDNA derived from T cells, B-cell-depleted T cells, or PBMCs.

This CDR3 comprises 16 residues. Germline trimming cut 5 bases from V and 6 bases from J; bases unmatched to any gene: 9. The germline V gene has CDR1 MDHEN and CDR2 SYDVKM. This rearrangement joins TRBV28 to TRBJ2-7, with 14 positions matching TRBD2. The clonotype comes from a man aged 55 to 70 with acute or convalescent COVID-19. Sample: peripheral blood. The CDR3 bases are TGTGCCAGCAGTGTGACTAGCGGGAGGGCCCTTGGCGAGCAGTACTTC. It translates to CASSVTSGRALGEQYF. The full variable domain, in which reference TRBV28 and TRBJ2-7 provide the parts outside the CDR3, is DVKVTQSSRYLVKRTGEKVFLECVQDMDHENMFWYRQDPGLGLRLIYFSYDVKMKEKGDIPEGYSVSREKKERFSLILESASTNQTSMYLCASSVTSGRALGEQYFGPGTRLTVT.